These 26 T cell receptor beta chains came from one sample sequenced in a study of blood T cell repertoires in COVID-19. Sequencing used immunoSEQ multiplex PCR; TCRdb keeps in-frame clones, though not all of them. The top ten hold 1.5% to 2% of the sample, which has about 440,000 clones, roughly 85% seen once. Sequenced input: PBMCs or T cells enriched from blood (not recorded which). These receptor sequences come from a woman younger than 30 with acute COVID-19.

J is TRBJ1-1 and V is TRBV5-1, with TRBD1 as a possible D gene (5 bases). The germline gives CDR1 SGHRS, CDR2 YFSETQ. Trimming stripped 5 bases from V and 2 bases from J, with 7 bases between. The CDR3 is 12 residues long. The CDR3 reads CASRGANTEAFF. CDR3 DNA sequence: TGCGCCAGCAGAGGGGCTAACACTGAAGCTTTCTTT.

V and J are TRBV12-5 and TRBJ1-1, with TRBD1 matching 8 bases. J was trimmed by 0 bases and V by 6 bases; bases with no gene match: 6. CDR3 size: 15 residues. The germline V gene encodes CDR1 LGHNT and CDR2 FRNRAP. The CDR3 reads CASGDRDDMNTEAFF. Written as DNA, the CDR3 is TGTGCTAGTGGGGACAGGGATGACATGAACACTGAAGCTTTCTTT.

The chain combines TRBV3-1 (or the pseudogene TRBV3-2) with TRBJ2-1; TRBD1 might be the D (7 bases). Per germline, CDR1 LGHDT and CDR2 YNNKEL (reference sequence). Trimming shortened V by 3 bases and J by 7 bases, and 22 bases separated the two germline ends. The CDR3 extends over 17 amino acids. This chain's CDR3 is CASSQQVAAGGWNEQFF. The CDR3 bases are TGTGCCAGCAGCCAGCAGGTAGCGGCAGGGGGTTGGAATGAGCAGTTCTTC.

This clone is a singleton in its sample. The chain has TRBV2 and TRBJ1-1; 7 nucleotides line up with TRBD1. The CDR3 is 14 amino acids. The ends lost 1 base at V and 7 bases at J; junction bases unmatched: 6. In germline, CDR1 is SNHLY, CDR2 FYNNEI. CDR3 in DNA: TGTGCCAGCAGTGAAGACGGGACAGCATTTGAAGCTTTCTTT. Amino acids: CASSEDGTAFEAFF.

The chain joins TRBV7-6 to TRBJ2-7; a weak D match, TRBD2 (6 bases). Trimming pared 5 bases from V and 0 bases from J, leaving 17 bases between. This CDR3 spans 16 amino acids. Germline V CDR1 and CDR2: SGHVS, FNYEAQ. The CDR3 DNA follows: TGTGCCAGCAGCCTCCTGGGACTCACGAGCTCCTACGAGCAGTACTTC. Its protein is CASSLLGLTSSYEQYF.

The chain employs TRBV28 and TRBJ1-2, with TRBD1 matching 9 bases. The germline CDR1 and CDR2 sequences are MDHEN and SYDVKM. J lost 4 bases, V lost 5 bases, and 14 bases had no gene match. The CDR3 loop spans 17 amino acids. CDR3: CASSGRDRVLGGYGYTF. CDR3 nucleotides: TGTGCCAGCAGTGGCCGGGACAGGGTCTTGGGCGGCTATGGCTACACCTTC.

This clone was counted a single time. The V call is TRBV6-5, the J call TRBJ1-6; TRBD1 matches at 7 bases. CDR1 and CDR2 (germline): MNHEY, SVGAGI. V lost 7 bases and J lost 8; bases outside the gene matches: 11. The CDR3 runs 15 residues. CDR3 amino acids: CASKRRQGLDSPLHF. For the CDR3, the DNA is TGTGCCAGCAAACGACGACAGGGCCTAGATTCACCCCTCCACTTT.

In its sample, this clone was seen once. The chain links TRBV29-1 to TRBJ1-4; maybe TRBD1 (6 bases). Trimming removed 6 bases at V and 5 bases at J, with 16 bases between. This CDR3 has 14 residues. In germline, CDR1 is SQVTM, CDR2 ANQGSEA. The DNA of the CDR3 is TGCAGCGTGGCCTGGACAGTCGAAAATGAAAAACTGTTTTTT. Translated: CSVAWTVENEKLFF.

The CDR3 protein is CASSYSGGEGDTQYF. The DNA for the CDR3 is TGTGCCAGCAGTTACTCTGGCGGGGAGGGAGATACGCAGTATTTT. The chain links TRBV6-5 to TRBJ2-3; 7 positions agree with TRBD2. Germline CDR1 and CDR2: MNHEY and SVGAGI. V trimming: 0 bases; J trimming: 5 bases; junction bases outside the gene matches: 5. The CDR3 consists of 15 residues.

The CDR3 protein is CAWSPMTGLYQPQHF. The CDR3 DNA reads as TGTGCCTGGAGTCCGATGACAGGACTTTATCAGCCCCAGCATTTT. The V call is TRBV30, the J call TRBJ1-5; D may be TRBD1 (6 bases). Germline CDR1 is GTSNPN and CDR2 is SVGIG (reference sequence). Trimming took 2 bases from V and 5 from J, leaving 16 bases between them. There are 15 residues in the CDR3.

The J gene is TRBJ1-6, the V gene TRBV5-1; D might be TRBD1 (6 bases). Germline V CDR1 and CDR2: SGHRS, YFSETQ. The V gene lost 0 bases and the J gene lost 6 bases, with 13 bases spanning the gap. The CDR3 contains 16 residues. The CDR3 loop reads CASSLVRGAGNSPLHF. The CDR3 DNA reads as TGCGCCAGCAGCTTGGTCCGGGGGGCAGGTAATTCACCCCTCCACTTT.

The chain couples TRBV5-1 to TRBJ2-3, with 15 bases identical to TRBD2. The CDR3 has 16 residues. Germline CDR1 and CDR2: SGHRS and YFSETQ. The V and J ends lost 5 bases and 4 bases, in that order; junction bases with no gene match: 5. The CDR3 bases are TGCGCCAGCAGTCCCCGGACTAGCGGGGGGGCAGATACGCAGTATTTT. This sequence encodes CASSPRTSGGADTQYF.

The J gene is TRBJ2-7, the V gene TRBV7-8; 10 positions match TRBD1. V gave up 5 bases and J gave up 5 bases; unmatched junction bases: 12. Germline CDR1 and CDR2: SGHVS and FQNEAQ. CDR3 length: 16 residues. The CDR3 sequence: CASSPRTRDRGDEQYF. In DNA, the CDR3 is TGTGCCAGCAGCCCGCGAACCCGGGACAGGGGAGACGAGCAGTACTTC.

This rearrangement joins TRBV19 to TRBJ2-2; 7 bases map to TRBD1. The CDR3 has 15 residues. Looked up from germline, CDR1 is LNHDA and CDR2 is SQIVND (reference sequence). J gave up 1 base and V 5 bases, and 4 bases lay outside the gene matches. The DNA of the CDR3 is TGTGCCAGTAGTCTTCGACAGGGGAACACCGGGGAGCTGTTTTTT. This encodes CASSLRQGNTGELFF.

This clone was counted once. This sequence joins TRBV6-5 and TRBJ1-3; D possibly corresponds to TRBD1 (6 bases). V gave up 6 bases and J gave up 4 bases, with 16 bases separating them. The CDR3 spans 15 residues. The germline CDR1 and CDR2 sequences are MNHEY and SVGAGI. The CDR3: CASRIQAGAGNTIYF. Here the CDR3 DNA reads TGTGCCAGCAGGATCCAGGCAGGGGCAGGAAACACCATATATTTT.

The rearrangement joins TRBV2 to TRBJ2-1; 7 nucleotides match TRBD1. The CDR3 contains 14 residues. Germline V CDR1 and CDR2: SNHLY, FYNNEI. Trimming took 7 bases from V and 8 from J; bases not matched to a gene: 11. The CDR3 protein is CASKVEVGGDEQFF. CDR3 nucleotides: TGTGCCAGCAAGGTCGAGGTAGGGGGCGATGAGCAGTTCTTC.

The chain is built from TRBV12-3 or TRBV12-4 and TRBJ1-3; the match to TRBD1 covers 7 bases. The CDR3 sequence is 12 residues long. V gave up 6 bases and J gave up 9 bases; unmatched junction bases: 5. The CDR3 DNA sequence: TGTGCCAGCAGGGGATACAGGGGCACCATATATTTT. Translated: CASRGYRGTIYF.

The V call is TRBV11-2, the J call TRBJ2-2, with D possibly being TRBD1 (6 bases). V lost 7 bases and J lost 2, with 20 bases in between. From germline, CDR1 is SGHAT and CDR2 FQNNGV. CDR3 length: 17 amino acids. DNA for the CDR3: TGTGCCAGCACCCCGCTGGGGGCGCCGCCCAACACCGGGGAGCTGTTTTTT. It codes for CASTPLGAPPNTGELFF.

The CDR3 here is CASSPLVYTPGLTNTGELFF. In DNA, the CDR3 is TGTGCCAGCAGTCCCCTCGTCTATACTCCGGGACTGACGAACACCGGGGAGCTGTTTTTT. The J gene is TRBJ2-2, the V gene TRBV27, with D maybe TRBD2 (6 bases). The CDR3 totals 20 residues. CDR1 and CDR2 (germline): MNHEY, SMNVEV (reference sequence). Trimming shortened V by 5 bases and J by 0 bases, and 25 bases separated the two germline ends.

This chain links TRBV28 with TRBJ1-1; no reliable D call. CDR1 is MDHEN and CDR2 is SYDVKM in the germline V gene. Deletions cut 8 bases from V and 1 base from J, with 14 bases between. The length of the CDR3 is 14 residues. This CDR3 is CASQSPRENTEAFF. In DNA form, the CDR3 reads TGTGCCAGCCAATCCCCGCGGGAGAACACTGAAGCTTTCTTT.

The chain couples TRBV30 to TRBJ2-7; D perhaps matches TRBD1 (5 bases). V was clipped by 2 bases and J by 4 bases, with 15 bases between them. Germline loops: CDR1 GTSNPN, CDR2 SVGIG (reference sequence). The CDR3 sequence is 14 residues long. The CDR3 DNA reads as TGTGCCTGGAGTCGTCCCCAGGGTGGATACGAGCAGTACTTC. Its translation is CAWSRPQGGYEQYF.

The chain joins TRBV12-3 or TRBV12-4 to TRBJ2-7, with D possibly TRBD2 on 5 matching bases. The V and J ends lost 6 bases and 7 bases respectively, with 16 bases between them. The CDR3 consists of 13 residues. The CDR3 region is CASRQSTRGEQYF. The CDR3 bases are TGTGCCAGCAGACAATCAACTCGGGGAGAGCAGTACTTC.

The chain couples TRBV6-2 or TRBV6-3 to TRBJ2-7, with TRBD2 as a possible D gene (6 bases). Germline V CDR1 and CDR2: MNHEY, SVGEGT. Trimming removed 5 bases at V and 2 bases at J, with 7 bases between. CDR3 length: 12 residues. In nucleotides, the CDR3 is TGTGCCAGCAGTCGGGGGACCTACGAGCAGTACTTC. Translating it yields CASSRGTYEQYF.

This clone was picked up one time. V and J are TRBV2 and TRBJ2-5, with 10 bases matching TRBD2. The CDR3 sequence is 15 residues long. Trimming took 2 bases from V and 4 from J; bases not matched to a gene: 4. The V gene's germline CDR1 is SNHLY and CDR2 FYNNEI. Written as DNA, the CDR3 is TGTGCCAGCAGTGAAAGCGGGGGGGCGGGAGAGACCCAGTACTTC. Protein sequence: CASSESGGAGETQYF.

The chain carries TRBV11-2 and TRBJ2-6; no definite D call. V was cut by 10 bases and J by 4 bases, with 14 bases left in between. Germline CDR1 is SGHAT and CDR2 is FQNNGV. The CDR3 has 14 residues. The CDR3 nucleotides are TGTGCCACCTACTCCTTGGAGGGGGCCAACGTCCTGACTTTC. Protein product: CATYSLEGANVLTF. The whole variable domain, filled in from reference TRBV11-2 and TRBJ2-6, reads EAGVAQSPRYKIIEKRQSVAFWCNPISGHATLYWYQQILGQGPKLLIQFQNNGVVDDSQLPKDRFSAERLKGVDSTLKIQPAKLEDSAVYLCATYSLEGANVLTFGAGSRLTVL.

In DNA form, the CDR3 reads TGCGCCAGCAGCCAAGACAGTCATCAGCCCCAGCATTTT. It yields the protein CASSQDSHQPQHF. The V call is TRBV4-1, the J call TRBJ1-5, with D hard to call. Per germline, CDR1 MGHRA and CDR2 YSYEKL. This CDR3 has 13 residues. Trimming removed 0 bases from V and 5 bases from J, with 5 bases in between.